The 2 T cell receptor beta chains below all came from one sample that was sequenced in a study of monozygotic twins with inflammatory bowel disease. TCRdb reprocessed the 5' RACE reads and keeps a single row for each CDR3 protein, giving no DNA. The sample has fewer than 110,000 distinct CDR3 sequences, and its top ten clones hold about 2%. Sequenced input: blood. These receptors all come from a human donor with ulcerative colitis or Crohn's disease, or a healthy co-twin of an affected twin (not recorded which).

The CDR3: CAWSDPGQGHDGYTF. The rearrangement joins TRBV30 to TRBJ1-2; checking the TCRdb D call of TRBD1 is not possible without DNA. Germline V gives CDR1 GTSNPN, CDR2 SVGIG (reference sequence). CDR3 length equals 15 residues. Variable domain in full (rest from reference TRBV30 and TRBJ1-2): SQTIHQWPATLVQPVGSPLSLECTVEGTSNPNLYWYRQAAGRGLQLLFYSVGIGQISSEVPQNLSASRPQDRQFILSSKKLLLSDSGFYLCAWSDPGQGHDGYTFGSGTRLTVV.

The chain employs TRBV30 and TRBJ1-2. Per germline, CDR1 GTSNPN and CDR2 SVGIG (reference sequence). This CDR3 region has 12 residues. The CDR3 region is CAWSEGSYGYTF.